Presented here are 17 T cell receptor beta chains from one specimen sequenced in a study of blood T cell repertoires in COVID-19. Generated by immunoSEQ multiplex PCR, the TCRdb table keeps only in-frame clones and is missing some. The table includes 200,000 to 300,000 clones, over 70% detected once. Sequenced input: PBMCs or T cells enriched from blood (not recorded which). These receptors all come from a woman aged 40 to 50 who had been exposed to COVID-19.

This chain links TRBV6-5 with TRBJ2-1, with D possibly TRBD2 on 6 matching bases. The CDR3 runs 14 residues. Trimming removed 7 bases at V and 0 bases at J, with 10 bases between. The germline gives CDR1 MNHEY, CDR2 SVGAGI. DNA for the CDR3: TGTGCCAGCACGGCGGGAAGCTCCTACAATGAGCAGTTCTTC. This encodes CASTAGSSYNEQFF.

The chain is built from TRBV4-3 and TRBJ2-3; TRBD2 is a possible D gene (6 bases). V gave up 6 bases and J gave up 1 base, with 14 bases separating them. Germline CDR1 and CDR2: LGHNA and YSLEER. The CDR3 loop spans 15 amino acids. In DNA, the CDR3 is TGCGCCAGCAGTCGGGACTTTACCCGCACAGATACGCAGTATTTT. Its translation is CASSRDFTRTDTQYF.

The J gene is TRBJ2-5, the V gene TRBV3-1 (or the pseudogene TRBV3-2); TRBD1 might be the D (5 bases). Germline V gene lookup returns CDR1 LGHDT and CDR2 YNNKEL (reference sequence). This CDR3 is 13 amino acids long. The V gene lost 1 base and the J gene lost 9 bases, with 12 bases spanning the gap. For the CDR3, the DNA is TGTGCCAGCAGCCAAGCCCTCGGCAGGGCCCAGTACTTC. Translated, it gives CASSQALGRAQYF.

This clone was observed a handful of times. The V call is TRBV7-9, the J call TRBJ1-5; tentative D call: TRBD1 (5 bases). Germline CDR1 is SEHNR and CDR2 is FQNEAQ (reference sequence). V lost 5 bases, J lost 1 base, and 9 bases lay in between. This CDR3 region has 14 residues. The CDR3 protein is CASSPGVSNQPQHF. The CDR3 region has the DNA TGTGCCAGCAGCCCGGGGGTCAGCAATCAGCCCCAGCATTTT.

The chain recombines TRBV9 with TRBJ2-2; 9 nucleotides align to TRBD2. V shed 4 bases and J 3 bases; nucleotides not matched to a gene: 7. The CDR3 contains 16 residues. Germline V lookup: CDR1 SGDLS, CDR2 YYNGEE. The CDR3 DNA reads TGTGCCAGCAGCCCCCGACTAGCGGATGACACCGGGGAGCTGTTTTTT. The encoded protein is CASSPRLADDTGELFF.

This rearrangement joins TRBV4-1 to TRBJ2-7; 12 nucleotides line up with TRBD2. Germline CDR1 is MGHRA and CDR2 is YSYEKL. The CDR3 is 17 residues long. V trimming: 0 bases; J trimming: 7 bases; junction bases outside the gene matches: 10. The CDR3 loop is CASSQDHKGLAGWEQYF. The CDR3 DNA sequence: TGCGCCAGCAGCCAAGATCATAAAGGACTAGCGGGGTGGGAGCAGTACTTC.

The CDR3 DNA reads as TGTGCCAGCAGTTCCTCAAAGCGGGGGAACACTGAAGCTTTCTTT. It translates to CASSSSKRGNTEAFF. The chain recombines TRBV27 with TRBJ1-1; D call uncertain. Germline values: CDR1 MNHEY, CDR2 SMNVEV (reference sequence). The CDR3 loop spans 15 amino acids. With 4 bases removed from V and 1 base from J, the gap between germline ends came to 13 bases.

The J gene is TRBJ2-3, the V gene TRBV2; D is perhaps TRBD2 (5 bases). Germline V lookup: CDR1 SNHLY, CDR2 FYNNEI. V gave up 4 bases and J gave up 5 bases, with 7 bases separating them. The CDR3 spans 12 residues. The CDR3 nucleotides read TGTGCCAGCAGTGCCCGGGGAGATACGCAGTATTTT. It codes for CASSARGDTQYF.

The chain is built from TRBV30 and TRBJ2-2; TRBD1 might be the D (5 bases). V was trimmed by 4 bases and J by 0 bases, leaving 15 bases between them. CDR3 length: 16 amino acids. Germline loops: CDR1 GTSNPN, CDR2 SVGIG (reference sequence). The CDR3 sequence: CAWTRGTGPNTGELFF. Here the CDR3 DNA reads TGTGCCTGGACCAGAGGTACAGGACCGAACACCGGGGAGCTGTTTTTT. Using reference TRBV30 and TRBJ2-2 for the parts outside the CDR3, the full variable domain is SQTIHQWPATLVQPVGSPLSLECTVEGTSNPNLYWYRQAAGRGLQLLFYSVGIGQISSEVPQNLSASRPQDRQFILSSKKLLLSDSGFYLCAWTRGTGPNTGELFFGEGSRLTVL.

The CDR3 nucleotides read TGTGCCAGCAGTGACAGGTTTAGCAATCAGCCCCAGCATTTT. This translates into CASSDRFSNQPQHF. The chain recombines TRBV2 with TRBJ1-5; D not certain. The CDR3 covers 14 residues. Trimming took off 3 bases at V and 0 bases at J, with 6 bases between the two ends. From germline, CDR1 is SNHLY and CDR2 FYNNEI.

The rearrangement links TRBV27 to TRBJ1-1; D not resolved. The CDR3 runs 12 residues. The germline V and J ends were trimmed by 3 bases and 5 bases, with 7 bases remaining between them. The V gene's germline CDR1 is MNHEY and CDR2 SMNVEV (reference sequence). The CDR3 sequence: CASSFRGTEAFF. DNA for the CDR3: TGTGCCAGCAGTTTCCGGGGTACTGAAGCTTTCTTT.

This chain connects TRBV10-1 to TRBJ1-6; TRBD1 might be the D (6 bases). V lost 2 bases, J lost 9 bases, and 17 bases lay in between. Per germline, CDR1 WNHNN and CDR2 SYGVQD (reference sequence). There are 16 residues in the CDR3. CDR3 bases: TGCGCCAGCAGTGAGGGGGCGGGGGCTGGTGGTTCACCCCTCCACTTT. It yields the protein CASSEGAGAGGSPLHF.

CDR3 sequence: CASSRGIRVGDYEQYF. CDR3 nucleotide sequence: TGCGCCAGCAGCCGGGGGATCAGGGTTGGGGACTACGAGCAGTACTTC. The J gene is TRBJ2-7, the V gene TRBV5-1; D is perhaps TRBD2 (6 bases). This CDR3 is 16 amino acids long. Germline V CDR1 and CDR2: SGHRS, YFSETQ. The V end was cut by 4 bases, the J end by 3 bases, with 20 bases between.

The chain recombines TRBV15 with TRBJ2-3, with 11 nucleotides matching TRBD2. The CDR3 runs to 18 residues. Looked up from germline, CDR1 is LNHNV and CDR2 is YYDKDF (reference sequence). V was clipped by 0 bases and J by 2 bases; unmatched bases: 7. CDR3 residues: CATSRDLVTSGVTDTQYF. CDR3 nucleotide sequence: TGTGCCACCAGCAGAGATCTTGTGACTAGCGGGGTCACAGATACGCAGTATTTT. Using reference TRBV15 and TRBJ2-3 for the parts outside the CDR3, the full variable domain is DAMVIQNPRYQVTQFGKPVTLSCSQTLNHNVMYWYQQKSSQAPKLLFHYYDKDFNNEADTPDNFQSRRPNTSFCFLDIRSPGLGDTAMYLCATSRDLVTSGVTDTQYFGPGTRLTVL.

This clone was detected once. The chain joins TRBV19 to TRBJ1-1; TRBD1 agrees at 7 bases. CDR1 and CDR2 (germline): LNHDA, SQIVND (reference sequence). This CDR3 is 16 amino acids long. The ends lost 6 bases at V and 5 bases at J; junction bases unmatched: 15. CDR3 nucleotides: TGTGCCAGTAGACTCAAGGGGGCAGGCGTGGCGACTGAAGCTTTCTTT. It translates to CASRLKGAGVATEAFF.

The rearrangement links TRBV20-1 to TRBJ2-7; D call uncertain. The CDR3 totals 13 residues. Germline V gene data show CDR1 as DFQATT and CDR2 as SNEGSKA (reference sequence). Trimming cost V 3 bases and J 4 bases, with 13 bases left between them. The CDR3 nucleotides read TGCAGTGCTAGTGGAGCTCTACCGTACGAGCAGTACTTC. It is translated as CSASGALPYEQYF.

J is TRBJ1-2 and V is TRBV9; TRBD1 agrees at 9 bases. Germline V lookup: CDR1 SGDLS, CDR2 YYNGEE. V was pared by 4 bases and J by 5 bases, with 9 bases of the junction left unmatched. This CDR3 region has 15 residues. The CDR3 DNA reads as TGTGCCAGCAGCCCCCAGGGACAGGGCGCTTATGGCTACACCTTC. Its translation is CASSPQGQGAYGYTF. Using reference TRBV9 and TRBJ1-2 for the parts outside the CDR3, the full variable domain is DSGVTQTPKHLITATGQRVTLRCSPRSGDLSVYWYQQSLDQGLQFLIQYYNGEERAKGNILERFSAQQFPDLHSELNLSSLELGDSALYFCASSPQGQGAYGYTFGSGTRLTVV.